Following are 15 T cell receptor beta chains from one sample sequenced in a study of beta chain features in type 1 diabetes. TCRB transcripts that were expressed got sequenced, as all of the isolated RNA had been reverse transcribed. Produced via immunoSEQ multiplex PCR; TCRdb's table is partial and in-frame only. The data hold hundreds of thousands of clones, with around 7.6% observed a single time. The sequencing input was central memory CD4+ T cells from blood. All receptors come from a young woman in good health.

In this sample, this clone turned up many times. V is TRBV7-2 and J is TRBJ2-3; TRBD2 might be the D (5 bases). Germline values: CDR1 SGHTA, CDR2 FQGNSA. This CDR3 is built from 15 residues. The V end was cut by 2 bases, the J end by 0 bases, with 9 bases between. The CDR3, as DNA: TGTGCCAGCAGCTTAAAAGCGGCTAGCACAGATACGCAGTATTTT. This codes for CASSLKAASTDTQYF.

The DNA for the CDR3 is TGTGCCAGTAGTATGACAGGGGTTCGTAACAATGAGCAGTTCTTC. Protein product: CASSMTGVRNNEQFF. The V gene is TRBV19, the J gene TRBJ2-1; 8 positions match TRBD1. The CDR3 is made up of 15 amino acids. Per germline, CDR1 LNHDA and CDR2 SQIVND (reference sequence). V lost 3 bases to trimming and J lost 5 bases; unmatched junction nucleotides: 6.

This clone was seen a handful of times. The chain couples TRBV28 to TRBJ2-4; TRBD1 matches 11 bases. CDR1 and CDR2 from the germline V gene are MDHEN and SYDVKM. The CDR3 consists of 15 residues. With V trimmed by 5 bases and J by 8 bases, 8 bases remained unmatched. The CDR3 sequence: CASSPRGQGEDIQYF. The CDR3 region has the DNA TGTGCCAGCAGTCCCCGGGGACAGGGGGAGGACATTCAGTACTTC.

V is TRBV5-1 and J is TRBJ1-1; D is unclear. Trimming stripped 4 bases from V and 3 bases from J, with 13 bases between. Germline V lookup: CDR1 SGHRS, CDR2 YFSETQ. The CDR3 totals 14 residues. The CDR3 spells CASSLSGLDTEAFF. CDR3 bases: TGCGCCAGCAGCCTGTCCGGGTTGGACACTGAAGCTTTCTTT.

Only a few counts were recorded for this clone. V usage is TRBV29-1 and J usage is TRBJ2-5; no reliable D call. Germline assignment: CDR1 SQVTM and CDR2 ANQGSEA. V was clipped by 3 bases and J by 5 bases, with 4 bases between them. The CDR3 extends over 10 amino acids. The CDR3 spells CSVDSETQYF. The CDR3 DNA follows: TGCAGCGTTGATTCGGAGACCCAGTACTTC.

This clone has only a few counts. CDR3 amino acids: CASSLNRGNYGYTF. DNA for the CDR3: TGTGCCAGCAGCTTAAACAGGGGCAACTATGGCTACACCTTC. The chain recombines TRBV7-2 with TRBJ1-2; 7 positions match TRBD1. Germline V gives CDR1 SGHTA, CDR2 FQGNSA. V was pared by 2 bases and J by 2 bases, with 2 bases of the junction left unmatched. The CDR3 extends over 14 amino acids. Drawing the rest from reference TRBV7-2 and TRBJ1-2, the complete variable domain is GAGVSQSPSNKVTEKGKDVELRCDPISGHTALYWYRQSLGQGLEFLIYFQGNSAPDKSGLPSDRFSAERTGGSVSTLTIQRTQQEDSAVYLCASSLNRGNYGYTFGSGTRLTVV.

This clone was found a few times. CDR3 sequence: CASSSGPLLEQYF. The CDR3 coding sequence is TGTGCCAGCAGTTCGGGACCCCTCCTCGAGCAGTACTTC. The chain uses TRBV28 and TRBJ2-7; D is tentatively TRBD1 or TRBD2 (5 bases each). Trimming left V 4 bases short and J 6 bases short, with 13 bases between. This CDR3 region has 13 residues. CDR1 and CDR2 from the germline V gene are MDHEN and SYDVKM.

This clone showed up just a few times. The rearrangement uses TRBV9 and TRBJ2-1, with D perhaps TRBD2 (5 bases). With 0 bases removed from V and 8 bases from J, the gap between germline ends came to 12 bases. Germline lookup yields CDR1 SGDLS and CDR2 YYNGEE. CDR3 length equals 14 residues. The CDR3 DNA follows: TGTGCCAGCAGCGTAGACGAGGGCGGGTATGAGCAGTTCTTC. It is translated as CASSVDEGGYEQFF.

The chain links TRBV6-6 to TRBJ2-6; D remains unclear. The germline V gene encodes CDR1 MNHNY and CDR2 SVGAGI (reference sequence). There are 15 residues in the CDR3. Trimming shortened V by 6 bases and J by 1 base, and 10 bases separated the two germline ends. The CDR3 bases are TGTGCCAGCAGCTCAACAGTATCTGGGGCCAACGTCCTGACTTTC. Its translation: CASSSTVSGANVLTF.

The gene calls are TRBV6-6 and TRBJ1-5; TRBD1 matches at 8 bases. V shed 4 bases, J shed 6 bases, and the junction held 5 bases outside the gene matches. CDR3 size: 14 residues. The germline V gene encodes CDR1 MNHNY and CDR2 SVGAGI (reference sequence). The CDR3 spells CASSSSGGLQPQHF. CDR3 nucleotides: TGTGCCAGCAGTTCATCAGGGGGCCTTCAGCCCCAGCATTTT.

The gene calls are TRBV11-2 and TRBJ2-2; D not certain. The CDR3 sequence is 13 residues long. Trimming removed 5 bases from V and 8 bases from J, with 12 bases in between. Germline values: CDR1 SGHAT, CDR2 FQNNGV. CDR3 residues: CASSMAVTGELFF. In DNA, the CDR3 is TGTGCCAGCAGCATGGCCGTCACGGGGGAGCTGTTTTTT. Looking up the rest from reference TRBV11-2 and TRBJ2-2 gives the full variable domain: EAGVAQSPRYKIIEKRQSVAFWCNPISGHATLYWYQQILGQGPKLLIQFQNNGVVDDSQLPKDRFSAERLKGVDSTLKIQPAKLEDSAVYLCASSMAVTGELFFGEGSRLTVL.

Only a few counts were recorded for this clone. The chain couples TRBV7-6 to TRBJ2-5, with D maybe TRBD2 (5 bases). The CDR3 runs 14 residues. Germline loops: CDR1 SGHVS, CDR2 FNYEAQ. Trimming took 4 bases from V and 4 from J, leaving 13 bases between them. The CDR3 DNA is TGTGCCAGCAGCTCGGGTACGGGAACAGAGACCCAGTACTTC. Amino acid sequence: CASSSGTGTETQYF.

J is TRBJ2-3 and V is TRBV28; D remains unclear. Per the germline V gene, CDR1 is MDHEN and CDR2 is SYDVKM. Trimming shortened V by 5 bases and J by 0 bases, and 21 bases separated the two germline ends. CDR3 size: 18 residues. This CDR3 reads CASSPPKVGPGSTDTQYF. The CDR3 DNA is TGTGCCAGCAGTCCCCCGAAAGTTGGCCCCGGGAGCACAGATACGCAGTATTTT.

This clone was detected a few times. The chain carries TRBV5-1 and TRBJ2-3; D gene ambiguous. Trimming cost V 4 bases and J 7 bases, with 13 bases left between them. Germline V lookup: CDR1 SGHRS, CDR2 YFSETQ. The CDR3 sequence is 13 residues long. The CDR3 DNA sequence: TGCGCCAGCAGCCCCGGTTCAGCGAATACGCAGTATTTT. It specifies CASSPGSANTQYF.

A remark on this clone: The junction departs from germline at one end; a sequencing error may be responsible. V is TRBV7-7 and J is TRBJ2-2, with D possibly matching TRBD1 (5 bases). In germline, CDR1 is SSHAT, CDR2 FNYEAQ (reference sequence). This CDR3 comprises 14 residues. The CDR3 bases are TGTGCTAGCAGTCAACAGGAAAACACCGGGGAGCTGTTTTTT. Its translation: CASSQQENTGELFF. Drawing the rest from reference TRBV7-7 and TRBJ2-2, the complete variable domain is GAGVSQSPRYKVTKRGQDVTLRCDPISSHATLYWYQQALGQGPEFLTYFNYEAQPDKSGLPSDRFSAERPEGSISTLTIQRTEQRDSAMYRCASSQQENTGELFFGEGSRLTVL.